This T cell receptor (beta chain) stems from a study of blood T cell repertoires in COVID-19. The table came from immunoSEQ multiplex PCR; TCRdb's copy has only in-frame clones and leaves some out. The data show about 160,000 clones, about nine tenths seen once. Trimming removed 5 bases from V and 4 bases from J; junction bases left unmatched: 18. The CDR3 sequence is 19 residues long. From germline, CDR1 is SGHVS and CDR2 FNYEAQ. The clonotype was recovered from a woman aged 60-70 years with active or convalescent COVID-19. The chain has TRBV7-6 and TRBJ2-5, with 11 bases fitting TRBD2. Material: peripheral blood. The CDR3 DNA follows: TGTGCCAGCAGCCTATCCGAGCCGGGACTAGCGGACCCAGGAGAGACCCAGTACTTC. This codes for CASSLSEPGLADPGETQYF.